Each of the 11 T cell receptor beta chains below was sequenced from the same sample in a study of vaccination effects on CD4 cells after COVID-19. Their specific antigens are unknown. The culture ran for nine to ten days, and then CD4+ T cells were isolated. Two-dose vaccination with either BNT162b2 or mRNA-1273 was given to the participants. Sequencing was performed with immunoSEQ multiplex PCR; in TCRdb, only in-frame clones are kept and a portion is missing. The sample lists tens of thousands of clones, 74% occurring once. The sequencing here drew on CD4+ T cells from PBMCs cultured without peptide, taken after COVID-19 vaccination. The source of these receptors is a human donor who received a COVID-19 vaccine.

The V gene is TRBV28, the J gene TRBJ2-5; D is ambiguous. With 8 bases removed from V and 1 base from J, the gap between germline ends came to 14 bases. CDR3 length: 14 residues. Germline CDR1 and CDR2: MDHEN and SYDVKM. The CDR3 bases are TGTGCCAGCTCCTTAGAATGGGCCCAAGAGACCCAGTACTTC. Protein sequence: CASSLEWAQETQYF.

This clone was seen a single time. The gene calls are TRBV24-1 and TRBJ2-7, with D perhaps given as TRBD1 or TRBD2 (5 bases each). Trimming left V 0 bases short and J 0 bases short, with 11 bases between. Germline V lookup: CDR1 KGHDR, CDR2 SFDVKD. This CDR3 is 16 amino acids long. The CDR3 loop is CATSDLTGHSSYEQYV. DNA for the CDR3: TGTGCCACCAGTGATTTGACGGGGCATAGCTCCTACGAGCAGTACGTC.

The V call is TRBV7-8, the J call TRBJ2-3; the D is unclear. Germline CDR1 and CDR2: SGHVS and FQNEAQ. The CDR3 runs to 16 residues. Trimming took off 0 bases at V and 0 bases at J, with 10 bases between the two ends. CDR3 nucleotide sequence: TGTGCCAGCAGCTTAGCTACAGCCACAAGCACAGATACGCAGTATTTT. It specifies CASSLATATSTDTQYF.

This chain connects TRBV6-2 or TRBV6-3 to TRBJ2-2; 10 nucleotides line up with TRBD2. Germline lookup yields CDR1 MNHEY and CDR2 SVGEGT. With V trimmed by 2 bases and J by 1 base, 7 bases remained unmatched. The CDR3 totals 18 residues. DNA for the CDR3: TGTGCCAGCAGTTACCTAGCGGGGGAGGGACTGAACACCGGGGAGCTGTTTTTT. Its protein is CASSYLAGEGLNTGELFF.

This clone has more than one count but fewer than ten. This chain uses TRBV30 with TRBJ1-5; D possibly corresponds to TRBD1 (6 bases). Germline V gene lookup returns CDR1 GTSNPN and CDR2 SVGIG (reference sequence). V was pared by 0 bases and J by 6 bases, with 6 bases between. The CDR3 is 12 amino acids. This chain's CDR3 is CAWSVGGQPQHF. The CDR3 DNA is TGTGCCTGGAGTGTAGGGGGTCAGCCCCAGCATTTT.

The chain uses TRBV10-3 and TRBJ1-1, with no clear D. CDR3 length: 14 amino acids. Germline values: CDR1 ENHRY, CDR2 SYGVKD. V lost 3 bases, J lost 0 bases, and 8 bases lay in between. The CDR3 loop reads CAISDQLMNTEAFF. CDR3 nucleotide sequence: TGTGCCATCAGTGATCAGCTGATGAACACTGAAGCTTTCTTT.

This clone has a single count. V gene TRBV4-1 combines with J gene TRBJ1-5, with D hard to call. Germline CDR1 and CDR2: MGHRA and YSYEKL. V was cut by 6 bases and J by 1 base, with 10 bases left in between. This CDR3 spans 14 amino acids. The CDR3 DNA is TGCGCCAGCAGTGGACTCACGAGCAATCAGCCCCAGCATTTT. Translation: CASSGLTSNQPQHF.

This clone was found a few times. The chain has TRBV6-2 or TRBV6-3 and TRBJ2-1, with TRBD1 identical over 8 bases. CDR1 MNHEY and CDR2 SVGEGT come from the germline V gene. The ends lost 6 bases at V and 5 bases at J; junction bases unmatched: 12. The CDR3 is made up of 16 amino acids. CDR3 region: CASSPEAGTGDNEQFF. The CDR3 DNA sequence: TGTGCCAGCAGCCCAGAAGCCGGGACAGGAGACAATGAGCAGTTCTTC.

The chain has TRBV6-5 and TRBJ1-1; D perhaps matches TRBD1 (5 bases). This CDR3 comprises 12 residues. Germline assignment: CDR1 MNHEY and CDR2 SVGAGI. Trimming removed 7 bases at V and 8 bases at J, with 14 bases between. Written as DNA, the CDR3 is TGTGCCAGCAAACTGGGGCCGACGGAAGCTTTCTTT. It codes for CASKLGPTEAFF.

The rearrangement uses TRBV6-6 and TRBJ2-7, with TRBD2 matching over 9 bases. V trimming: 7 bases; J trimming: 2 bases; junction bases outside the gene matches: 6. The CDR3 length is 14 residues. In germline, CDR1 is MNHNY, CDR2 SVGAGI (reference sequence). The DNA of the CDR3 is TGTGCCAGCAACCTAGCGGGGTTTCCCTACGAGCAGTACGTC. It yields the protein CASNLAGFPYEQYV.

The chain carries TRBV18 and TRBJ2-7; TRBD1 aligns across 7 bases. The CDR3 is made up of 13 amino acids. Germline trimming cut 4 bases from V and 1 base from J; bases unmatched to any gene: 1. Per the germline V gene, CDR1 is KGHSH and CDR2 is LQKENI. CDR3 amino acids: CASSRDRSYEQYV. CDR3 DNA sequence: TGTGCCAGCTCACGGGACAGATCCTACGAGCAGTACGTC.